Below are 28 T cell receptor beta chains sequenced from a single sample in a study of OX40 agonist ivuxolimab in advanced cancers. Only in-frame clones appear in the TCRdb table, and some are missing; sequencing was by immunoSEQ multiplex PCR. The table shows about 40,000 clones, with around 89% occurring only once. The starting material was CD4+ or CD8+ T cells sorted from blood, obtained in a trial of the OX40 agonist ivuxolimab. Receptor source: an adult with an advanced solid tumor such as melanoma, head and neck, liver or kidney cancer.

This chain links TRBV27 with TRBJ2-2, with no clear D. V dropped 1 base and J dropped 4 bases, with 4 bases sitting between them. Germline V gene data show CDR1 as MNHEY and CDR2 as SMNVEV (reference sequence). This CDR3 has 13 amino acids. The CDR3 DNA is TGTGCCAGCAGTTTATGGGGCACCGGGGAGCTGTTTTTT. Translation: CASSLWGTGELFF.

To note about this clone: Sequence at one end of the junction differs from germline and may be a read error. V is TRBV6-6 and J is TRBJ1-1; D gene uncertain. In germline, CDR1 is MNHNY, CDR2 SVGAGI (reference sequence). The CDR3 length is 12 residues. The DNA of the CDR3 is TGTGCCACCAGTGGGAGGAACACTGAAGCTTTCTTT. Its translation is CATSGRNTEAFF.

In this sample, this clone turned up once. This CDR3 is CASSPTTGTMNTEAFF. CDR3 DNA sequence: TGTGCCAGCAGCCCCACGACAGGGACTATGAACACTGAAGCTTTCTTT. The chain links TRBV9 to TRBJ1-1; 7 nucleotides line up with TRBD1. Per germline, CDR1 SGDLS and CDR2 YYNGEE. CDR3 length: 16 amino acids. V shed 4 bases, J shed 0 bases, and the junction held 9 bases outside the gene matches.

V is TRBV9 and J is TRBJ1-1; D gene ambiguous. This CDR3 is 14 amino acids long. Per the germline V gene, CDR1 is SGDLS and CDR2 is YYNGEE. The germline V and J ends were trimmed by 0 bases and 5 bases, with 11 bases remaining between them. The chain's CDR3 is CASSVGRRETEAFF. CDR3 DNA sequence: TGTGCCAGCAGCGTAGGTCGGCGGGAAACTGAAGCTTTCTTT.

The rearrangement uses TRBV4-1 and TRBJ2-7; TRBD1 matches at 8 bases. Trimming took 6 bases from V and 0 from J; bases not matched to a gene: 4. The CDR3 loop spans 14 amino acids. Germline assignment: CDR1 MGHRA and CDR2 YSYEKL. Written as DNA, the CDR3 is TGCGCCAGCAGTCGACAGGGGAGCTCCTACGAGCAGTACTTC. Translating gives CASSRQGSSYEQYF.

The chain recombines TRBV18 with TRBJ2-1; D possibly corresponds to TRBD2 (6 bases). The germline V and J ends were trimmed by 0 bases and 7 bases, with 22 bases remaining between them. CDR3 length: 18 amino acids. Germline V gene data show CDR1 as KGHSH and CDR2 as LQKENI. CDR3 nucleotide sequence: TGTGCCAGCTCACCACCGGATCGACGGGCAGCGGGCGGTAATGAGCAGTTCTTC. It yields the protein CASSPPDRRAAGGNEQFF.

The chain combines TRBV7-2 with TRBJ1-1; perhaps TRBD1 as D (6 bases). The CDR3 totals 13 residues. V gave up 1 base and J gave up 13 bases, with 16 bases separating them. CDR1 and CDR2 (germline): SGHTA, FQGNSA. DNA of the CDR3: TGTGCCAGCAGCTTAGTGGGGGCGCGTCTCGTTTTCTTT. Translated: CASSLVGARLVFF.

The V gene is TRBV14, the J gene TRBJ1-2; D might be TRBD1 (6 bases). This CDR3 region has 13 residues. The germline V and J ends were trimmed by 2 bases and 6 bases, with 10 bases remaining between them. Germline CDR1 reads SGHDN; CDR2 reads FVKESK. This CDR3 is CASSQQGTNGYTF. The CDR3 nucleotides are TGTGCCAGCAGCCAACAGGGGACCAATGGCTACACCTTC.

This chain uses TRBV21-1 with TRBJ2-2; the table's D call TRBD1 went unverified against the DNA. TRBV21-1 is given as a pseudogene. The CDR3 length is 18 residues. CDR3 amino acids: CASSKKGQGAKETGELFF. DNA of the CDR3: TGTGCCAGCAGCAAAAAGGGACAGGGGGCAAAGGAGACCGGGGAGCTGTTTTTT.

The chain joins TRBV5-1 to TRBJ1-1, with a tentative D call TRBD1 (6 bases). This CDR3 spans 14 amino acids. CDR1 and CDR2 from the germline V gene are SGHRS and YFSETQ. V was pared by 3 bases and J by 3 bases, with 12 bases between. CDR3 amino acids: CASSSRGAYTEAFF. The CDR3 region has the DNA TGCGCCAGCAGCTCAAGGGGGGCTTACACTGAAGCTTTCTTT.

Only a few counts were recorded for this clone. This chain joins TRBV7-9 and TRBJ2-1, with D possibly being TRBD1 (7 bases). CDR3 size: 18 residues. V gave up 1 base and J gave up 4 bases, with 20 bases separating them. The germline V gene encodes CDR1 SEHNR and CDR2 FQNEAQ (reference sequence). The CDR3 spells CASSLGPGGIGAYNEQFF. In nucleotides, the CDR3 is TGTGCCAGCAGCTTAGGGCCAGGGGGGATTGGTGCTTACAATGAGCAGTTCTTC. The whole variable domain, filled in from reference TRBV7-9 and TRBJ2-1, reads DTGVSQNPRHKITKRGQNVTFRCDPISEHNRLYWYRQTLGQGPEFLTYFQNEAQLEKSRLLSDRFSAERPKGSFSTLEIQRTEQGDSAMYLCASSLGPGGIGAYNEQFFGPGTRLTVL.

V is TRBV4-1 and J is TRBJ2-3; unclear D gene. Trimming pared 1 base from V and 3 bases from J, leaving 2 bases between. Germline V CDR1 and CDR2: MGHRA, YSYEKL. The length of the CDR3 is 12 residues. The CDR3 bases are TGCGCCAGCAGCCAAGTAACAGATACGCAGTATTTT. Its translation is CASSQVTDTQYF.

This clone was recorded once. This chain joins TRBV6-1 and TRBJ2-2; the D is unclear. V lost 0 bases and J 1 base, leaving 6 bases between the germline ends. This CDR3 has 15 amino acids. Germline loops: CDR1 MNHNS, CDR2 SASEGT. The CDR3 spells CASSEASKNTGELFF. The DNA for the CDR3 is TGTGCCAGCAGTGAAGCATCAAAGAACACCGGGGAGCTGTTTTTT.

The chain is built from TRBV7-9 and TRBJ2-3; 9 bases are a match to TRBD1. This CDR3 has 15 amino acids. The germline CDR1 and CDR2 sequences are SEHNR and FQNEAQ (reference sequence). Trimming at V came to 5 bases and at J to 4 bases, leaving 7 bases not matched to a gene. The CDR3 bases are TGTGCCAGCAGCAAATCCGGGACAGGGCCAGATACGCAGTATTTT. As protein: CASSKSGTGPDTQYF.

This chain links TRBV7-2 with TRBJ2-7, with a tentative D call TRBD2 (6 bases). V lost 3 bases to trimming and J lost 2 bases, with 17 bases between them. The germline CDR1 and CDR2 sequences are SGHTA and FQGNSA. The CDR3 consists of 16 residues. CDR3 DNA sequence: TGTGCCAGCAGCTTCGACAAAGGGGCGGGGACCTACGAGCAGTACTTC. It codes for CASSFDKGAGTYEQYF.

This clone has just one count. The genes are TRBV18 and TRBJ2-7; possibly TRBD2 for D (7 bases). The germline CDR1 and CDR2 sequences are KGHSH and LQKENI. CDR3 length equals 16 residues. V was clipped by 3 bases and J by 4 bases, with 19 bases between them. CDR3 residues: CASSPQSGGAPYEQYF. CDR3 nucleotide sequence: TGTGCCAGCTCACCGCAAAGTGGGGGGGCCCCGTACGAGCAGTACTTC.

The chain employs TRBV25-1 and TRBJ2-5; 9 nucleotides align to TRBD2. The CDR3 spans 17 residues. Germline lookup yields CDR1 MGHDK and CDR2 SYGVNS. J gave up 5 bases and V 5 bases, and 15 bases lay outside the gene matches. Here the CDR3 reads CASSKSTGGGARETQYF. The CDR3 DNA sequence: TGTGCCAGCAGTAAGAGCACTGGCGGGGGGGCGCGGGAGACCCAGTACTTC.

The chain couples TRBV10-3 to TRBJ2-7, with 16 bases aligning to TRBD2. The germline V gene has CDR1 ENHRY and CDR2 SYGVKD. With V trimmed by 3 bases and J by 1 base, 3 bases remained unmatched. CDR3 length: 17 residues. The chain's CDR3 is CAISDGTSGGGSYEQYF. The CDR3 region has the DNA TGTGCCATCAGTGACGGGACTAGCGGGGGGGGATCCTACGAGCAGTACTTC.

The J gene is TRBJ1-2, the V gene TRBV10-2, with 9 bases that match TRBD1. The CDR3 totals 15 residues. Germline loops: CDR1 WSHSY, CDR2 SAAADI. Trimming took 2 bases from V and 8 from J; bases not matched to a gene: 9. The CDR3 protein is CASSELSGQGEGYTF. The CDR3 nucleotides read TGCGCCAGCAGTGAGCTTTCGGGACAGGGTGAGGGCTACACCTTC.

The gene calls are TRBV7-3 and TRBJ2-5; TRBD2 agrees at 7 bases. Losses at the gene ends were 2 bases for V and 5 bases for J; bases not matched to a gene: 23. The CDR3 has 20 amino acids. The germline V gene has CDR1 SGHTA and CDR2 FQGTGA. This chain's CDR3 is CASSLGVYREDDKREETQYF. For the CDR3, the DNA is TGTGCCAGCAGCTTAGGGGTATACCGGGAGGACGATAAACGGGAGGAGACCCAGTACTTC.

The chain carries TRBV10-3 and TRBJ1-2; TRBD1 is a possible D gene (5 bases). Trimming cost V 2 bases and J 0 bases, with 7 bases left between them. The CDR3 is made up of 14 amino acids. Germline assignment: CDR1 ENHRY and CDR2 SYGVKD. This chain's CDR3 is CAISEPTANYGYTF. The CDR3 coding sequence is TGTGCCATCAGTGAGCCGACAGCTAACTATGGCTACACCTTC.

This sequence joins TRBV5-1 and TRBJ1-4; D may be TRBD1 (5 bases). Germline V CDR1 and CDR2: SGHRS, YFSETQ. This CDR3 has 13 residues. The ends were cut back, 4 bases at V and 8 bases at J, with 12 bases in the middle. The DNA for the CDR3 is TGCGCCAGCAGCCGGGGGGGAGGCGAAAAACTGTTTTTT. Protein: CASSRGGGEKLFF.

This clone was found a few times. This chain uses TRBV5-1 with TRBJ1-5, with TRBD1 matching 7 bases. J was trimmed by 5 bases and V by 0 bases; bases with no gene match: 2. From germline, CDR1 is SGHRS and CDR2 YFSETQ. The CDR3 extends over 14 amino acids. CDR3 DNA: TGCGCCAGCAGCTTGGGGCAGGGGGATCAGCCCCAGCATTTT. This gives the protein CASSLGQGDQPQHF.

The J gene is TRBJ2-5, the V gene TRBV15, with D unresolved. The V end was cut by 0 bases, the J end by 5 bases, with 7 bases between. The CDR3 sequence is 13 residues long. Germline values: CDR1 LNHNV, CDR2 YYDKDF (reference sequence). The CDR3 sequence is CATSRDREETQYF. The CDR3 DNA reads TGTGCCACCAGCAGAGATCGAGAGGAGACCCAGTACTTC.

The rearrangement joins TRBV5-1 to TRBJ2-3, with TRBD1 identical over 10 bases. Germline assignment: CDR1 SGHRS and CDR2 YFSETQ. There are 14 residues in the CDR3. J was trimmed by 5 bases and V by 8 bases; bases with no gene match: 8. This CDR3 is CASLGGQGGDTQYF. As DNA, the CDR3 is TGCGCCAGTCTGGGCGGACAGGGGGGAGATACGCAGTATTTT.

As regards this clone: A read error is likely, as this CDR3 ends without the conserved phenylalanine or tryptophan. The rearrangement uses TRBV7-8 and TRBJ1-6, with TRBD1 identical over 7 bases. CDR3 length: 17 residues. The ends lost 0 bases at V and 6 bases at J; junction bases unmatched: 8. CDR1 SGHVS and CDR2 FQNEAQ come from the germline V gene. DNA of the CDR3: TGTGCCAGCAGCTTAGCTTATGGAGGGGGCCGTAATTCACCCCTCCACCTT. This gives the protein CASSLAYGGGRNSPLHL.

The chain has TRBV27 and TRBJ2-7; 8 bases align to TRBD2. The CDR3 is made up of 14 amino acids. Trimming took 5 bases from V and 6 from J; bases not matched to a gene: 9. Germline V gene sequence: CDR1 MNHEY, CDR2 SMNVEV (reference sequence). The CDR3 loop is CASSQGLGPPEQYF. The CDR3 nucleotides are TGTGCCAGCAGTCAGGGACTAGGTCCGCCCGAGCAGTACTTC.

In DNA form, the CDR3 reads TGTGCCAGTAGTATAGGAGGACACCCGAGGAACTATGGCTACACCTTC. Protein: CASSIGGHPRNYGYTF. The chain carries TRBV19 and TRBJ1-2, with a weak D call TRBD1 (5 bases). The CDR3 covers 16 residues. From germline, CDR1 is LNHDA and CDR2 SQIVND (reference sequence). Trimming cost V 1 base and J 2 bases, with 14 bases left between them.